The rows below give T cell receptor beta chains drawn from one sample of a study of blood T cell repertoires in COVID-19. Profiling relied on immunoSEQ multiplex PCR, and the TCRdb table lists in-frame clones only, not all of them. The profile shows some 97,000 clones, about 84% of them singletons. Sequenced input: peripheral blood. The source of these receptors is a human donor in a cohort sampled during active COVID-19. Both conserved end residues are part of each CDR3. The order of the fields is J gene, clone size, D gene, V gene, CDR3 DNA, CDR3 protein. The D gene is left open where the match is weak. Clone size is shown for a subset of rows, as once, few, many or a class of expanded clone.

J: TRBJ2-7; size: .; D: .; V: TRBV11-2; DNA: TGTGCCAGCAGCTTAGCTAGTGACGGCCCCTACGAGCAGTACTTC; CDR3: CASSLASDGPYEQYF
J: TRBJ2-3; size: once; D: .; V: TRBV18; DNA: TGTGCCAGCTCACCGGCGATAGCACAAGATACGCAGTATTTT; CDR3: CASSPAIAQDTQYF
J: TRBJ1-6; size: few; D: TRBD1; V: TRBV7-9; DNA: TGTGCCAGCAGCTGGGACAGGGTGGATTCACCCCTCCACTTT; CDR3: CASSWDRVDSPLHF
J: TRBJ2-5; size: .; D: .; V: TRBV6-2/TRBV6-3; DNA: TGTGCCAGCAGCATCCCGGGACTGTTGGAGACCCAGTACTTC; CDR3: CASSIPGLLETQYF
J: TRBJ2-7; size: .; D: TRBD1; V: TRBV28; DNA: TGTGCCAGCAGTTTAACCGTAGGGGGCCTGAGCGGCTACGAGCAGTACTTC; CDR3: CASSLTVGGLSGYEQYF
J: TRBJ1-3; size: .; D: .; V: TRBV4-3; DNA: TGCGCCAGCAGCCAAGATTTAAGAAACACCATATATTTT; CDR3: CASSQDLRNTIYF
J: TRBJ1-6; size: .; D: .; V: TRBV6-5; DNA: TGTGCCAGCAGTTACTCTCGTTACGAGCCCCTATCACCCCTCCACTTT; CDR3: CASSYSRYEPLSPLHF
J: TRBJ1-1; size: once; D: TRBD1; V: TRBV11-2; DNA: TGTGCCAGCAGCTTAGGTCTTTCCGGGACAGGGAGACCGAACACTGAAGCTTTCTTT; CDR3: CASSLGLSGTGRPNTEAFF
J: TRBJ1-3; size: .; D: TRBD1; V: TRBV12-5; DNA: TGTGCTAGTGGTTTGTTACTGACGCTCCGGGACAGCCGGGACGGAAACACCATATATTTT; CDR3: CASGLLLTLRDSRDGNTIYF
J: TRBJ1-2; size: many; D: .; V: TRBV5-6; DNA: TGTGCCAGCAGCTTAGGAGGGTTGGGCGGCTACACCTTC; CDR3: CASSLGGLGGYTF
J: TRBJ1-1; size: .; D: .; V: TRBV18; DNA: TGTGCCAGCTCACCACCCACGTTAGGAGGGACTGAAGCTTTCTTT; CDR3: CASSPPTLGGTEAFF
J: TRBJ2-5; size: once; D: TRBD1; V: TRBV7-2; DNA: TGTGCCACCTCGGGAGGACAGGGGGCTGGGACCCAGTACTTC; CDR3: CATSGGQGAGTQYF
J: TRBJ2-2; size: .; D: .; V: TRBV6-5; DNA: TGTGCCAGCACCCAGTGGGGGGCGAACACCGGGGAGCTGTTTTTT; CDR3: CASTQWGANTGELFF
J: TRBJ2-7; size: .; D: TRBD1; V: TRBV27; DNA: TGTGCCAGCAGTTCTGGGACAGGGTCTAGATACGAGCAGTACTTC; CDR3: CASSSGTGSRYEQYF
J: TRBJ2-5; size: once; D: TRBD2; V: TRBV5-1; DNA: TGCGCCAGCAGCTTGGCGAATAGCGGGAGTATGAGAGAGACCCAGTACTTC; CDR3: CASSLANSGSMRETQYF
J: TRBJ1-4; size: .; D: .; V: TRBV21-1; DNA: TGTGCCAGCAGCAATAGACCCAAAATGAACAGGGTCAAAAATGAAAAACTGTTTTTT; CDR3: CASSNRPKMNRVKNEKLFF
J: TRBJ2-7; size: .; D: .; V: TRBV6-2/TRBV6-3; DNA: TGTGCCAGCAGTAATCAGTACGAGCAGTACTTC; CDR3: CASSNQYEQYF
J: TRBJ1-2; size: .; D: TRBD1; V: TRBV5-5; DNA: TGTGCCAGCAGCTCCCGGGACAGGGGACTGACAAAACCTAACTATGGCTACACCTTC; CDR3: CASSSRDRGLTKPNYGYTF
J: TRBJ2-3; size: .; D: TRBD2; V: TRBV30; DNA: TGTGCCTGGAGTGCCCTAGCGGCCCGCACAGATACGCAGTATTTT; CDR3: CAWSALAARTDTQYF
J: TRBJ1-2; size: .; D: TRBD1; V: TRBV3-1/TRBV3-2; DNA: TGTGCCAGCAGCCAAACCGCGGGACAGCGTAACTATGGCTACACCTTC; CDR3: CASSQTAGQRNYGYTF
J: TRBJ2-1; size: .; D: TRBD1; V: TRBV20-1; DNA: TGCAGTGCGACAGGGTTCGATGAGCAGTTCTTC; CDR3: CSATGFDEQFF
J: TRBJ2-7; size: .; D: TRBD1; V: TRBV19; DNA: TGTGCCAGTAGTATGGGACAGGGGGCCTACGAGCAGTACTTC; CDR3: CASSMGQGAYEQYF
J: TRBJ2-5; size: .; D: TRBD1; V: TRBV14; DNA: TGTGCCAGCAGCGCCCGGGACAGGGGGCTTCAAGAGACCCAGTACTTC; CDR3: CASSARDRGLQETQYF
J: TRBJ2-1; size: once; D: .; V: TRBV25-1; DNA: TGTGCCAGCATAGGTAGCCCTACCTACAATGAGCAGTTCTTC; CDR3: CASIGSPTYNEQFF
J: TRBJ1-1; size: .; D: .; V: TRBV14; DNA: TGTGCCAGCAGCCAAATCCGGGGCACTGAAGCTTTCTTT; CDR3: CASSQIRGTEAFF
J: TRBJ2-4; size: .; D: .; V: TRBV12-5; DNA: TGTGCTAGTGGTATTACAGGCCAAAACATTCAGTACTTC; CDR3: CASGITGQNIQYF
J: TRBJ1-1; size: .; D: TRBD1; V: TRBV9; DNA: TGTGCCAGCAGCGTAGGACAGGGGACTGAAGCTTTCTTT; CDR3: CASSVGQGTEAFF
J: TRBJ1-1; size: .; D: .; V: TRBV5-1; DNA: TGCGCCAGCAGCTTAGGGGGTTTAGACACTGAAGCTTTCTTT; CDR3: CASSLGGLDTEAFF
J: TRBJ1-2; size: .; D: .; V: TRBV2; DNA: TGTGCCAGCAGTGTATCGGGTTGGGGCTACACCTTC; CDR3: CASSVSGWGYTF
J: TRBJ2-1; size: .; D: .; V: TRBV7-2; DNA: TGTGCCAGCAGCTTAACTGCGGAGGCATACAATGAGCAGTTCTTC; CDR3: CASSLTAEAYNEQFF
J: TRBJ2-5; size: .; D: TRBD1; V: TRBV11-2; DNA: TGTGCCAGCAGCCCCCCGGGACAGGGTCTTGCCGAGACCCAGTACTTC; CDR3: CASSPPGQGLAETQYF
J: TRBJ2-7; size: .; D: .; V: TRBV7-6; DNA: TGTGCCAGCAGCTTATCGAGCTCCTACGAGCAGTACTTC; CDR3: CASSLSSSYEQYF
J: TRBJ2-3; size: .; D: TRBD2; V: TRBV15; DNA: TGTGCCACCAGCAGGCAAGCAGAGGCTAGCGGAACAGATACGCAGTATTTT; CDR3: CATSRQAEASGTDTQYF
J: TRBJ2-1; size: few; D: .; V: TRBV2; DNA: TGTGCCAGCAGTGAGAACCTCACCGGTGAGCAGTTCTTC; CDR3: CASSENLTGEQFF
J: TRBJ2-1; size: .; D: TRBD2; V: TRBV4-1; DNA: TGCGCCAGCAGCCAAGTAGGCCTCCGAGCGGGGGGGAACACTAATGAGCAGTTCTTC; CDR3: CASSQVGLRAGGNTNEQFF
J: TRBJ2-1; size: once; D: .; V: TRBV29-1; DNA: TGCAGCGTTGACCCGGGGAGCTCCTACAATGAGCAGTTCTTC; CDR3: CSVDPGSSYNEQFF
J: TRBJ1-4; size: few; D: TRBD1; V: TRBV7-8; DNA: TGTGCCAGCAGCCTGACAGGGTTGAGGGAAAAACTGTTTTTT; CDR3: CASSLTGLREKLFF
J: TRBJ2-7; size: .; D: TRBD1; V: TRBV10-1; DNA: TGCGCCAGCTCCGCCAGGACAGGGGCAGGCTACGAGCAGTACTTC; CDR3: CASSARTGAGYEQYF
J: TRBJ2-3; size: .; D: .; V: TRBV24-1; DNA: TGTGCCATGGGGACTTTTTGGGATACGCAGTATTTT; CDR3: CAMGTFWDTQYF
J: TRBJ1-2; size: .; D: .; V: TRBV27; DNA: TGTGCCAGCAGTTCCACAGGGTCCTATGGCTACACCTTC; CDR3: CASSSTGSYGYTF
J: TRBJ2-1; size: .; D: .; V: TRBV6-2/TRBV6-3; DNA: TGTGCCAGCAGTTACTGGAAGGGACTGCATTCCTACAATGAGCAGTTCTTC; CDR3: CASSYWKGLHSYNEQFF
J: TRBJ1-2; size: .; D: .; V: TRBV6-5; DNA: TGTGCCAGCGGCGGTAACCAGGGGTATCAAGGCTACACCTTC; CDR3: CASGGNQGYQGYTF